This TCR beta chain was recorded in a study of technical replicates of blood from a few donors. The repertoire was sequenced with immunoSEQ multiplex PCR; TCRdb's copy has only in-frame clones and lacks some. The data contain roughly 60,000 clones, about 95% of them singletons. The CDR3 has 14 amino acids. Germline V gives CDR1 SGHDT, CDR2 YYEEEE. V shed 2 bases, J shed 3 bases, and the junction held 4 bases outside the gene matches. The sample taken for sequencing was PBMCs. This chain links TRBV5-6 with TRBJ1-2; TRBD1 agrees at 7 bases. This sequence was found in a human donor in good health. Some clones in this sample may be carry-over from other donors' samples. CDR3: CASSFGDRDYGYTF. Here the CDR3 DNA reads TGTGCCAGCAGCTTCGGAGACAGGGACTATGGCTACACCTTC.